The rows below give T cell receptor beta chains drawn from one sample of a study of cytomegalovirus exposure and HLA in healthy donors. Clones were read by immunoSEQ multiplex PCR, and TCRdb kept only the in-frame ones, dropping some. The profile shows some 160,000 clones, roughly 80% of them singletons. What was sequenced was PBMCs. These receptors were obtained from a middle-aged woman in good health and CMV-seropositive. Both conserved end residues are part of each CDR3. A D gene is named only where the DNA matches it firmly. A row's size may be missing; if present it is once, few, many or a size class.

D | size | J | V | length | DNA | CDR3
NA | NA | TRBJ2-5 | TRBV19 | 16 | TGTGCCAGTAGTACCACCGACAGGCGGATACAAGAGACCCAGTACTTC | CASSTTDRRIQETQYF
NA | NA | TRBJ2-5 | TRBV19 | 14 | TGTGCCAGTAGTATAGTAGGAGTACAAGAGACCCAGTACTTC | CASSIVGVQETQYF
TRBD1 | NA | TRBJ2-7 | TRBV5-4 | 13 | TGTGCCAGCAGGGAGACAGGGTCAAGCGAGCAGTACTTC | CASRETGSSEQYF
TRBD1 | NA | TRBJ1-1 | TRBV19 | 15 | TGTGCCAGTAGTCCTCGGACAGGGGGGAACACTGAAGCTTTCTTT | CASSPRTGGNTEAFF
TRBD1 | NA | TRBJ1-2 | TRBV28 | 16 | TGTGCCAGCAGCCCCCCAGGGACAGGGGCTAACTATGGCTACACCTTC | CASSPPGTGANYGYTF
NA | NA | TRBJ2-1 | TRBV30 | 16 | TGTGCCTGGAGTGTACTGTTAAGTAGATCCTACAATGAGCAGTTCTTC | CAWSVLLSRSYNEQFF
TRBD2 | NA | TRBJ2-7 | TRBV18 | 16 | TGTGCCAGCTCACCAGTCGCGGGAGGGAACTCCTACGAGCAGTACTTC | CASSPVAGGNSYEQYF
TRBD2 | once | TRBJ2-1 | TRBV11-2 | 16 | TGTGCCAGCAGGGACTATGGCGGGAGTTCCTACAATGAGCAGTTCTTC | CASRDYGGSSYNEQFF
NA | NA | TRBJ1-5 | TRBV2 | 15 | TGTGCCAGCAGTGTTCAAGGGGCCGGCAATCAGCCCCAGCATTTT | CASSVQGAGNQPQHF
TRBD1 | NA | TRBJ1-2 | TRBV19 | 17 | TGTGCCAGTAGTATCGGGACAGGGACTACAACAACTAGGGGCTACACCTTC | CASSIGTGTTTTRGYTF
NA | NA | TRBJ1-1 | TRBV6-1 | 12 | TGTGCCAGCAAGTCAGAAATCACTGAAGCTTTCTTT | CASKSEITEAFF
NA | NA | TRBJ1-4 | TRBV6-5 | 14 | TGTGCCAGCAGTCGGGTCCAGGGGATCGGAAAACTGTTTTTT | CASSRVQGIGKLFF
TRBD1 | NA | TRBJ2-5 | TRBV7-2 | 17 | TGTGCCAGCAGCAATCCGCCGGGACAGGGTAGGAAAGAGACCCAGTACTTC | CASSNPPGQGRKETQYF
TRBD1 | NA | TRBJ1-1 | TRBV29-1 | 13 | TGCAGCGTTGTGAGGGGGCTGATGACTGAAGCTTTCTTT | CSVVRGLMTEAFF
NA | NA | TRBJ2-7 | TRBV19 | 10 | TGTGCCAGTACCGCCTACGAGCAGTACTTC | CASTAYEQYF
TRBD1 | NA | TRBJ1-4 | TRBV5-1 | 16 | TGCGCCAGCAGCTTGGTACAGGGGGCCGGTAATGAAAAACTGTTTTTT | CASSLVQGAGNEKLFF
TRBD1 | few | TRBJ1-3 | TRBV4-1 | 17 | TGCGCCAGCAGCCCAAGACAGGGGCCTATCCCAGGAAACACCATATATTTT | CASSPRQGPIPGNTIYF
NA | NA | TRBJ2-2 | TRBV29-1 | 15 | TGCAGCGTCCGAGGTGATAGCGTATCCACCGGGGAGCTGTTTTTT | CSVRGDSVSTGELFF
TRBD2 | NA | TRBJ2-7 | TRBV27 | 16 | TGTGCCAGCAGTCCCAGCTCTAGCGGGGTCTCCTACGAGCAGTACTTC | CASSPSSSGVSYEQYF
NA | NA | TRBJ2-3 | TRBV2 | 13 | TGTGCCAGCCAGACTAGTTACCCAGATACGCAGTATTTT | CASQTSYPDTQYF
NA | NA | TRBJ1-1 | TRBV5-6 | 14 | TGTGCCAGCAATCTGGCAGGGCCGAACACTGAAGCTTTCTTT | CASNLAGPNTEAFF
NA | NA | TRBJ1-2 | TRBV6-6 | 14 | TGTGCCAGCAGAACGCCGGGCGGGCAGTCGGGCTACACCTTC | CASRTPGGQSGYTF
NA | NA | TRBJ2-7 | TRBV2 | 14 | TGTGCCAGCAGTGAACAGGGCGCCTCCTACGAGCAGTACTTC | CASSEQGASYEQYF
NA | NA | TRBJ1-2 | TRBV5-6 | 16 | TGTGCCAGCAGCCTAATGACAGGCCTTACTCCCTATGGCTACACCTTC | CASSLMTGLTPYGYTF
NA | NA | TRBJ2-6 | TRBV5-8 | 18 | TGTGCCAGCAGCCTCAGGGGTATCCCCCACTCTGGGGCCAACGTCCTGACTTTC | CASSLRGIPHSGANVLTF
TRBD1 | NA | TRBJ1-1 | TRBV30 | 13 | TGTGCCTGGAGTGTACCCCCAGGGGGTGAAGCTTTCTTT | CAWSVPPGGEAFF
NA | NA | TRBJ2-5 | TRBV18 | 18 | TGTGCCAGCTCAGAGTTGTCTTTCGCGGCGGGAACTCAAGAGACCCAGTACTTC | CASSELSFAAGTQETQYF
NA | NA | TRBJ1-3 | TRBV6-1 | 15 | TGTGCCAGCAGTGACTACAGGCTCTCTGGAAACACCATATATTTT | CASSDYRLSGNTIYF
TRBD1 | NA | TRBJ2-3 | TRBV19 | 14 | TGTGCCAGCTCTCTGGGGACAGTTCCAGATACGCAGTATTTT | CASSLGTVPDTQYF
TRBD1 | few | TRBJ1-1 | TRBV7-9 | 14 | TGTGCCAGCAGCATCGGGACAGGGGGCATTGAAGCTTTCTTT | CASSIGTGGIEAFF
TRBD1 | few | TRBJ1-2 | TRBV4-3 | 14 | TGCGCCAGCAGCGAGACAGGGGGGATTTATGGCTACACCTTC | CASSETGGIYGYTF
TRBD2 | once | TRBJ2-5 | TRBV27 | 16 | TGTGCCAGCAGTCCACTCGGTAGCGGGCCCCAAGAGACCCAGTACTTC | CASSPLGSGPQETQYF
NA | NA | TRBJ2-7 | TRBV5-8 | 14 | TGTGCCAGCAGCTTGCTGGCTAGCTCCTACGAGCAGTACTTC | CASSLLASSYEQYF
TRBD1 | NA | TRBJ1-6 | TRBV28 | 16 | TGTGCCAGCAGACAGACAGGGGGCTTGAGTAATTCACCCCTCCACTTT | CASRQTGGLSNSPLHF
NA | NA | TRBJ1-1 | TRBV10-1 | 16 | TGCGCCCCAGCCCATAAGGCAGGGCATTGCGGCACTGAAGCTTTCTTT | CAPAHKAGHCGTEAFF
TRBD2 | NA | TRBJ2-2 | TRBV7-3 | 16 | TGTGCCAGCAGCTTAGTTCCTAGCGGGAGTGGCGGGGAGCTGTTTTTT | CASSLVPSGSGGELFF
TRBD2 | NA | TRBJ2-7 | TRBV7-9 | 16 | TGTTCCAGCAGCTTAGAAGTAGCGGGTTACTCCTACGAGCAGTACTTC | CSSSLEVAGYSYEQYF
TRBD2 | NA | TRBJ2-1 | TRBV5-4 | 16 | TGTGCCAGCAGCCCGATGGGACTAGCAGCCCACAATGAGCAGTTCTTC | CASSPMGLAAHNEQFF
NA | NA | TRBJ2-2 | TRBV7-9 | 18 | TGTGCCAGCAGCTTTATTGAAATGGGCCAGCTAAACACCGGGGAGCTGTTTTTT | CASSFIEMGQLNTGELFF
NA | NA | TRBJ2-4 | TRBV5-5 | 11 | TGTGCCAGCAGCTCCTCAGACAGTCAGTACTTC | CASSSSDSQYF
TRBD2 | NA | TRBJ2-1 | TRBV5-4 | 15 | TGTGCCAGCAGCTTGTCAGCGGGGGTCAACAATGAGCAGTTCTTC | CASSLSAGVNNEQFF
NA | NA | TRBJ2-7 | TRBV6-4 | 15 | TGTGCCAGCAGTGCCGGGACTCCAAGCTCCTACGAGCAGTACTTC | CASSAGTPSSYEQYF